These T cell receptor beta chains were read from a single sample in a study of blood T cell repertoires in COVID-19. Libraries were prepared by immunoSEQ multiplex PCR; TCRdb keeps only in-frame clonotypes and omits some of them. The profile covers 200,000 to 300,000 clones, with about 82% appearing a single time and roughly an eighth taken by the ten largest. Material for sequencing was peripheral blood. These receptors came from a man at least 80 years old with acute or convalescent COVID-19. CDR3s include the opening cysteine and the closing phenylalanine or tryptophan. A D gene is named only where the DNA matches it firmly. Clone size is shown for a subset of rows, as once, few, many or a class of expanded clone.

D,J,size,V,CDR3,DNA
TRBD1,TRBJ1-6,-,TRBV28,CASSRPGTGSPLHF,TGTGCCAGCAGCCGTCCCGGGACAGGGTCACCCCTCCACTTT
-,TRBJ1-1,-,TRBV3-1/TRBV3-2,CASSLEGGRAFF,TGTGCCAGCAGCCTCGAGGGGGGGAGAGCTTTCTTT
-,TRBJ2-2,-,TRBV5-1,CASSAGTNTGELFF,TGCGCCAGCAGCGCCGGGACGAACACCGGGGAGCTGTTTTTT
-,TRBJ2-1,-,TRBV3-1/TRBV3-2,CASSVPGEWGNEQFF,TGTGCCAGCAGCGTTCCGGGAGAATGGGGCAATGAGCAGTTCTTC
-,TRBJ2-7,-,TRBV5-1,CASSLGGNGYEQYF,TGCGCCAGCAGCTTGGGAGGGAATGGCTACGAGCAGTACTTC
TRBD1,TRBJ1-5,-,TRBV19,CASRTPTGAPSNQPQHF,TGTGCCAGTAGAACTCCGACAGGGGCGCCGAGCAATCAGCCCCAGCATTTT
-,TRBJ2-7,-,TRBV11-2,CASSSTSYEQYF,TGTGCCAGCAGCTCGACATCCTACGAGCAGTACTTC
-,TRBJ2-7,-,TRBV19,CASCAGTEIGEQYF,TGTGCCAGTTGCGCGGGAACTGAGATCGGCGAGCAGTACTTC
-,TRBJ1-2,-,TRBV2,CASSVRGSPNYGYTF,TGTGCCAGCAGTGTACGGGGGAGCCCTAACTATGGCTACACCTTC
TRBD1,TRBJ1-2,-,TRBV6-4,CASSDSKQGNNYGYTF,TGTGCCAGCAGTGACTCGAAACAGGGGAATAACTATGGCTACACCTTC
TRBD1,TRBJ2-7,-,TRBV5-1,CASSRDRGDYEQYF,TGCGCCAGCAGCCGGGACAGGGGGGACTACGAGCAGTACTTC
TRBD2,TRBJ2-2,-,TRBV29-1,CSVHSGANTGELFF,TGCAGCGTCCATAGCGGGGCGAACACCGGGGAGCTGTTTTTT
-,TRBJ1-3,few,TRBV3-1/TRBV3-2,CASSQVGSSGNTIYF,TGTGCCAGCAGCCAAGTTGGCAGTTCTGGAAACACCATATATTTT
-,TRBJ1-1,once,TRBV10-3,CAISDRPNTEAFF,TGTGCCATCAGTGACAGGCCGAACACTGAAGCTTTCTTT
TRBD1,TRBJ2-1,-,TRBV18,CASSPDRGQFF,TGTGCCAGCTCACCTGACAGGGGGCAGTTCTTC
-,TRBJ1-1,once,TRBV7-3,CASRGVNTEAFF,TGTGCCAGCAGGGGCGTGAACACTGAAGCTTTCTTT
-,TRBJ1-5,few,TRBV6-5,CASSKQGDGNQPQHF,TGTGCCAGCAGCAAACAAGGGGATGGCAATCAGCCCCAGCATTTT
-,TRBJ1-1,-,TRBV9,CASSVGGSGMMDEAFF,TGTGCCAGCAGCGTAGGGGGTAGCGGAATGATGGATGAAGCTTTCTTT
-,TRBJ2-5,-,TRBV7-2,CASSLGLRQETQYF,TGTGCCAGCAGCTTAGGGTTGCGCCAAGAGACCCAGTACTTC
-,TRBJ1-4,-,TRBV6-1,CASSEQGDSLEKLFF,TGTGCCAGCAGTGAACAAGGGGACTCGCTCGAAAAACTGTTTTTT
TRBD1,TRBJ1-3,few,TRBV14,CASSRRQGGNTIYF,TGTGCCAGCAGCCGTCGACAGGGCGGAAACACCATATATTTT
-,TRBJ2-2,-,TRBV28,CATYVSLGGDANTGELFF,TGTGCCACCTACGTCTCCCTCGGGGGTGACGCGAACACCGGGGAGCTGTTTTTT
TRBD2,TRBJ2-5,-,TRBV6-5,CASRAGPGGETQYF,TGTGCCAGCAGGGCGGGACCGGGAGGAGAGACCCAGTACTTC
TRBD1,TRBJ1-4,-,TRBV6-6,CASSYETGGVREKLFF,TGTGCCAGCAGTTATGAGACAGGGGGCGTACGGGAAAAACTGTTTTTT
-,TRBJ1-6,few,TRBV18,CASSRYDPGRGYNSPLHF,TGTGCCAGCTCACGCTACGACCCAGGGAGGGGCTATAATTCACCCCTCCACTTT
-,TRBJ1-1,-,TRBV6-5,CASSYSGGGSEAFF,TGTGCCAGCAGTTACTCTGGGGGGGGTTCTGAAGCTTTCTTT
-,TRBJ1-1,-,TRBV6-2/TRBV6-3,CASSQTANEAFF,TGTGCCAGCAGCCAGACAGCTAATGAAGCTTTCTTT
-,TRBJ1-2,-,TRBV6-2/TRBV6-3,CASSYAGTYGYTF,TGTGCCAGCAGTTACGCAGGCACCTATGGCTACACCTTC
-,TRBJ1-6,-,TRBV7-2,CASSPGHLFNSPLHF,TGTGCCAGCAGCCCGGGACACCTTTTCAATTCACCCCTCCACTTT
-,TRBJ2-3,-,TRBV4-1,CASSQGSSTDTQYF,TGCGCCAGCAGCCAAGGTTCTAGCACAGATACGCAGTATTTT
-,TRBJ2-5,-,TRBV25-1,CASSEGAKETQYF,TGTGCCAGCAGTGAGGGAGCCAAAGAGACCCAGTACTTC
-,TRBJ1-2,once,TRBV5-4,CASSSAWEGYTF,TGTGCCAGCAGCTCCGCGTGGGAGGGCTACACCTTC
-,TRBJ1-3,once,TRBV3-1/TRBV3-2,CASSSGIRQNTIYF,TGTGCCAGCAGCAGCGGGATCCGGCAAAACACCATATATTTT
-,TRBJ2-1,-,TRBV19,CASRAPNNEQFF,TGTGCCAGTAGAGCTCCGAACAATGAGCAGTTCTTC
-,TRBJ1-2,-,TRBV28,CASTSGSYGYTF,TGTGCCAGCACCTCGGGTTCGTATGGCTACACCTTC
TRBD2,TRBJ2-7,once,TRBV7-3,CASSLTSGGLYEQYF,TGTGCCAGCAGCTTAACAAGCGGGGGTCTCTACGAGCAGTACTTC
-,TRBJ1-3,-,TRBV18,CASSPGQISGNTIYF,TGTGCCAGCTCACCAGGGCAGATTTCTGGAAACACCATATATTTT
TRBD1,TRBJ1-6,-,TRBV24-1,CATSERDSTTRPRNSPLHF,TGTGCCACCAGTGAGCGGGACAGTACAACCCGTCCCCGAAATTCACCCCTCCACTTT
-,TRBJ2-2,-,TRBV3-1/TRBV3-2,CASSQDLHSAGELFF,TGTGCCAGCAGCCAAGATCTTCATTCGGCCGGGGAGCTGTTTTTT
-,TRBJ2-5,-,TRBV5-1,CASSWEGGLQETQYF,TGCGCCAGCAGCTGGGAAGGCGGACTCCAAGAGACCCAGTACTTC
-,TRBJ2-3,-,TRBV18,CASSETINRGDTQYF,TGTGCCAGCTCAGAGACGATCAATCGGGGAGATACGCAGTATTTT
-,TRBJ2-3,-,TRBV5-1,CASSLEPRDGRASTDTQYF,TGCGCCAGCAGCTTGGAACCCAGGGATGGACGCGCGAGCACAGATACGCAGTATTTT
-,TRBJ1-2,-,TRBV5-1,CASSSTGTDYGYTF,TGCGCCAGCAGCTCCACAGGGACGGACTATGGCTACACCTTC
TRBD1,TRBJ2-7,once,TRBV5-6,CASSSDRGEQYF,TGTGCCAGCAGCTCGGACAGGGGCGAGCAGTACTTC
-,TRBJ1-3,few,TRBV29-1,CSVGGPSGNTIYF,TGCAGCGTCGGGGGTCCCTCTGGAAACACCATATATTTT
-,TRBJ2-5,-,TRBV7-2,CASSSPPGGRETQYF,TGTGCCAGCAGCTCCCCCCCGGGGGGCCGGGAGACCCAGTACTTC
-,TRBJ2-2,-,TRBV27,CASRRVGELFF,TGTGCCAGCAGGCGTGTCGGGGAGCTGTTTTTT
TRBD1,TRBJ1-1,-,TRBV29-1,CSVRGPTEAFF,TGCAGCGTCAGGGGGCCTACTGAAGCTTTCTTT
TRBD1,TRBJ1-6,-,TRBV6-2/TRBV6-3,CASSFPGQGQSYNSPLHF,TGTGCCAGCAGTTTCCCCGGACAGGGACAATCCTATAATTCACCCCTCCACTTT
-,TRBJ2-7,-,TRBV11-2,CASSTRGTVYEQYF,TGTGCCAGCAGCACCCGCGGGACAGTTTACGAGCAGTACTTC